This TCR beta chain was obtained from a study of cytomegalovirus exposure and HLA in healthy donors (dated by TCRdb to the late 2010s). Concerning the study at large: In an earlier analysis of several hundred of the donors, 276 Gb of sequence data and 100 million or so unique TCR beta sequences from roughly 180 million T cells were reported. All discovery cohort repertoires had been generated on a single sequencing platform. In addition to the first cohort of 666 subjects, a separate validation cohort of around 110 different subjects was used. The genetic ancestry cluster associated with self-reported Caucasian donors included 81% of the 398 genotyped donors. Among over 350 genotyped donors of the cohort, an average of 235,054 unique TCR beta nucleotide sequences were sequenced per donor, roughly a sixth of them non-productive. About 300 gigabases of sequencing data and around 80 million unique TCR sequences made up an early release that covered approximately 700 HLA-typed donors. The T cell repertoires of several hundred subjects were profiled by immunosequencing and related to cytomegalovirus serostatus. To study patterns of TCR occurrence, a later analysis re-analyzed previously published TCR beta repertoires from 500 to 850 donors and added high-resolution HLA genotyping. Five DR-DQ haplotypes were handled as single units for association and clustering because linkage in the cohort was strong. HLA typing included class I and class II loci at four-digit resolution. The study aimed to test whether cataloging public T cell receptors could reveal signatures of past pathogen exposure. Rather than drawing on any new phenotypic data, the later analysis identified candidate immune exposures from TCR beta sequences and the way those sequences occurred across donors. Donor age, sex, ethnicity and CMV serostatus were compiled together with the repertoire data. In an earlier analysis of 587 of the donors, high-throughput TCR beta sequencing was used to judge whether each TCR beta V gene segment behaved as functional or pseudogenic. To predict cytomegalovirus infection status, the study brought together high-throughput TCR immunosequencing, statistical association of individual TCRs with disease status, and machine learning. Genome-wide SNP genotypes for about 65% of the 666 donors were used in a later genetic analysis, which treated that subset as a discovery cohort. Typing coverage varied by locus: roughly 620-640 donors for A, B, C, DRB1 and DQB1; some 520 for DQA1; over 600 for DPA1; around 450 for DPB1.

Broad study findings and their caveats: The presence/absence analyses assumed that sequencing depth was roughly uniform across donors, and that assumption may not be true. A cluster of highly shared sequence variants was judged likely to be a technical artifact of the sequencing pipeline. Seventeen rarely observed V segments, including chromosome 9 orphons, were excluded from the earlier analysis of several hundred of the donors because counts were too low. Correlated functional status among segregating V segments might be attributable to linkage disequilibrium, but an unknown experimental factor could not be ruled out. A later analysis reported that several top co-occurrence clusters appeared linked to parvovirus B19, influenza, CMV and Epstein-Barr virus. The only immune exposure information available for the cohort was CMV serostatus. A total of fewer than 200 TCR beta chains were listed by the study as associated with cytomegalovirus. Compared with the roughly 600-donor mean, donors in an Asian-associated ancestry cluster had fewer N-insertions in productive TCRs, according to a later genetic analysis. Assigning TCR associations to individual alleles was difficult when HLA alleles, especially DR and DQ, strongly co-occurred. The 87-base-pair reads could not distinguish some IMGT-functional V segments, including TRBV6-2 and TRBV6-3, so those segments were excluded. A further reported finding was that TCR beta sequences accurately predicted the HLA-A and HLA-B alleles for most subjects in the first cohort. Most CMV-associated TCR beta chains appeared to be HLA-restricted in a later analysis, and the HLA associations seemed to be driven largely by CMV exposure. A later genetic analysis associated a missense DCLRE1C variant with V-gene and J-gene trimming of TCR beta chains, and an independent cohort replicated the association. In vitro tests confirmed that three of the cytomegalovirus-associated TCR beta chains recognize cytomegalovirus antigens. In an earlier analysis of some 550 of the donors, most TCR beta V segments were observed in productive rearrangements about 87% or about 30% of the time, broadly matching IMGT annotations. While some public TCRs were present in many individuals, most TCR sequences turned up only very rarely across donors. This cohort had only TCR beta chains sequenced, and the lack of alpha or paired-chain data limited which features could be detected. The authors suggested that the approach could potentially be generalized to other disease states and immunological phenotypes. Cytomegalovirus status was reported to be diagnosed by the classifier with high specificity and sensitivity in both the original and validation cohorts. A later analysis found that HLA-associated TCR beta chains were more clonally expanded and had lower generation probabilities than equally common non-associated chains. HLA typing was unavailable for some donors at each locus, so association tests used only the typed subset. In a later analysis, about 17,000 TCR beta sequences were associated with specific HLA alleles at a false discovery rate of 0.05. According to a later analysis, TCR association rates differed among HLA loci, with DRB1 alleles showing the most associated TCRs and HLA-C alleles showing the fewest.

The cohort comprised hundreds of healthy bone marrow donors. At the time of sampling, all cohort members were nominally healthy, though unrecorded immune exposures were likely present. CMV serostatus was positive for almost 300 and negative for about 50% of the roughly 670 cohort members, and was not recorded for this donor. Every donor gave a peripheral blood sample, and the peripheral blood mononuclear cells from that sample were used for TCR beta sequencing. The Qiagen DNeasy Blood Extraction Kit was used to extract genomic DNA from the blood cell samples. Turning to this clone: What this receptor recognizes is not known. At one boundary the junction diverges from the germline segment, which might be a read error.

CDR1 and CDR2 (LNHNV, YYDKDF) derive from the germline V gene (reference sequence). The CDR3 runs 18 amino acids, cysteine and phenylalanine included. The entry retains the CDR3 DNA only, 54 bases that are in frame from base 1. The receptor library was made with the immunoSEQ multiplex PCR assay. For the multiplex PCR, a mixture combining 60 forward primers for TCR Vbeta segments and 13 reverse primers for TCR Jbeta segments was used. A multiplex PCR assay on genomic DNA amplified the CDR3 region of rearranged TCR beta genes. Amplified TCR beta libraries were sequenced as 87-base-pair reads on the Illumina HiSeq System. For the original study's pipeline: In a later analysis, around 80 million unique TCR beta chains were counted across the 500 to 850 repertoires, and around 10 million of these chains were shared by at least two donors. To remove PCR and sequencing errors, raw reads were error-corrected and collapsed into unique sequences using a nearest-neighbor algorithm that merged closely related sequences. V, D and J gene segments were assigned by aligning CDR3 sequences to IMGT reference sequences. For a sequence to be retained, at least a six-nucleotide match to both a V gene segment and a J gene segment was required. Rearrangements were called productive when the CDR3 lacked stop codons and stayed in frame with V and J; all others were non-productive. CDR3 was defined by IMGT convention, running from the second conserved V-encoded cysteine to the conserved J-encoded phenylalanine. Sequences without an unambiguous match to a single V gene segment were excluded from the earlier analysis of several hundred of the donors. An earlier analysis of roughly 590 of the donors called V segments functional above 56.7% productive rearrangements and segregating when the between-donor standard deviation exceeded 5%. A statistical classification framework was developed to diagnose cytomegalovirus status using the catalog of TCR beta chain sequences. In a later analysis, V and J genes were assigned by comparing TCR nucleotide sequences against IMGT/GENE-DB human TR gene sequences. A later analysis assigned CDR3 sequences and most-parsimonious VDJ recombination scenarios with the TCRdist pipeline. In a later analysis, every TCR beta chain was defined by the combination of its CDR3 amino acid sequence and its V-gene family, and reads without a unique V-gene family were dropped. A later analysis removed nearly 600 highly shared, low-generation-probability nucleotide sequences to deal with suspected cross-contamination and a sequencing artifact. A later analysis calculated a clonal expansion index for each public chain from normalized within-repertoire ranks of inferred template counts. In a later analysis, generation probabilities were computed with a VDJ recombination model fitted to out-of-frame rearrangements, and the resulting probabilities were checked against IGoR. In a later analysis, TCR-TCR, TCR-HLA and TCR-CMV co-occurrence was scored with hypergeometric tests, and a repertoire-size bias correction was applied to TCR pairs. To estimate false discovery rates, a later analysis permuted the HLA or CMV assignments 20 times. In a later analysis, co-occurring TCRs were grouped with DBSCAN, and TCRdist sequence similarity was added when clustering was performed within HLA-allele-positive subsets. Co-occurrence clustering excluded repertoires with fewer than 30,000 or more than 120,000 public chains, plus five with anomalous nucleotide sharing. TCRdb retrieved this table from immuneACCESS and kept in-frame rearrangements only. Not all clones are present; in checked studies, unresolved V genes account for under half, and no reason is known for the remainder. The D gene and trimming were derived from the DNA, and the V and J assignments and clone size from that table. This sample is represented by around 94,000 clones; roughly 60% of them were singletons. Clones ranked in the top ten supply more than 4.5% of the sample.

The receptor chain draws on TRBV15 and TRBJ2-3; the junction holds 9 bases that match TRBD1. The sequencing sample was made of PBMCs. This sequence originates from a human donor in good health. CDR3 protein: CATSRGVGQGSITDMQYF. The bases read TGTGCCACCAGCAGAGGAGTAGGACAGGGGTCCATCACAGATATGCAGTATTTT.